This TCR beta chain came from a study of blood T cell repertoires in COVID-19. This clone was detected only once. The CDR3 has 18 residues. The J segment lost 1 base and the V segment lost 5 bases, leaving 9 bases of the junction unmatched. Germline values: CDR1 SGHNT, CDR2 YENEEA. Some clones are missing from TCRdb's copy, which holds only in-frame ones; the method was immunoSEQ multiplex PCR. The repertoire holds fewer than 120,000 clones, with 60% to 80% as singletons. What was sequenced was peripheral blood. The chain has TRBV11-3 and TRBJ2-1, with 12 bases matching TRBD2. The clonotype originates from a woman over 75 with active or convalescent COVID-19. CDR3 in DNA: TGTGCCAGCAGCCCGGGGGGGACTAGCGGGTCTTCCTACAATGAGCAGTTCTTC. Its protein product is CASSPGGTSGSSYNEQFF.